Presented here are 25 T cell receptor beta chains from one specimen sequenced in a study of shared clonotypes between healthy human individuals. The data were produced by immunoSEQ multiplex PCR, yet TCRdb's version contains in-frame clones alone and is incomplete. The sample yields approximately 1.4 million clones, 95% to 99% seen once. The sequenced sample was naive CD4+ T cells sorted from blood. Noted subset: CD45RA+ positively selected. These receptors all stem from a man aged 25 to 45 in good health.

DNA of the CDR3: TGCAGCGTTTCCGGGACTAGCAGGGAGCTGTTTTTT. The encoded protein is CSVSGTSRELFF. The chain couples TRBV29-1 to TRBJ2-2; 9 nucleotides agree with TRBD2. From germline, CDR1 is SQVTM and CDR2 ANQGSEA. This CDR3 is 12 amino acids long. Trimming took 5 bases from V and 9 from J; bases not matched to a gene: 4.

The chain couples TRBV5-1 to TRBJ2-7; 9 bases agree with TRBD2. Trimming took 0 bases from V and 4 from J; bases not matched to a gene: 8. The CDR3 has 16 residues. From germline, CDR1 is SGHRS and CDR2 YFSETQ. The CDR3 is CASSLGAGGPGYEQYF. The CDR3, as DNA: TGCGCCAGCAGCTTGGGTGCGGGAGGGCCGGGTTACGAGCAGTACTTC.

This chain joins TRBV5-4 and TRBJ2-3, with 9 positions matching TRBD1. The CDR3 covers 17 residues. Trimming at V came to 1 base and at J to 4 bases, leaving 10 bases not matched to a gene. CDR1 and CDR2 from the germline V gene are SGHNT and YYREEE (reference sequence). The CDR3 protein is CASSLLHGTGSADTQYF. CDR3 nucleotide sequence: TGTGCCAGCAGCTTGCTACACGGGACAGGGTCGGCAGATACGCAGTATTTT.

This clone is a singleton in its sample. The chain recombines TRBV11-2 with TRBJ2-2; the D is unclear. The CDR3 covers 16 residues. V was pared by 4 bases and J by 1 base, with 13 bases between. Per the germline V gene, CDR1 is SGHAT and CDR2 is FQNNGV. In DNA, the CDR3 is TGTGCCAGCAGCTCAGCGAGGATTGAGAACACCGGGGAGCTGTTTTTT. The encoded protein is CASSSARIENTGELFF.

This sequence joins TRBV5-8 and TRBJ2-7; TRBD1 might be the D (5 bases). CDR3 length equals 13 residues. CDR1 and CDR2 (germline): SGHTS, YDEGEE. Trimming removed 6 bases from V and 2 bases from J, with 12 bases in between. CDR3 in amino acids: CASKPTVAYEQYF. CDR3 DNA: TGTGCCAGCAAGCCGACAGTAGCCTACGAGCAGTACTTC. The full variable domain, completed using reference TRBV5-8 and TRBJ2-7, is EAGVTQSPTHLIKTRGQQATLRCSPISGHTSVYWYQQALGLGLQFLLWYDEGEERNRGNFPPRFSGRQFPNYSSELNVNALELEDSALYLCASKPTVAYEQYFGPGTRLTVT.

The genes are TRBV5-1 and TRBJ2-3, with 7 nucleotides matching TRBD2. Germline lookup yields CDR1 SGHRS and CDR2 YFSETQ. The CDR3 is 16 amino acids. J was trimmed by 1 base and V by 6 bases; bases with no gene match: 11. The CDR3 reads CASNREASLGTDTQYF. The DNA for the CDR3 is TGCGCCAGCAACCGGGAGGCCTCTTTGGGCACAGATACGCAGTATTTT. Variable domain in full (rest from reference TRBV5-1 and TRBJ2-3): KAGVTQTPRYLIKTRGQQVTLSCSPISGHRSVSWYQQTPGQGLQFLFEYFSETQRNKGNFPGRFSGRQFSNSRSEMNVSTLELGDSALYLCASNREASLGTDTQYFGPGTRLTVL.

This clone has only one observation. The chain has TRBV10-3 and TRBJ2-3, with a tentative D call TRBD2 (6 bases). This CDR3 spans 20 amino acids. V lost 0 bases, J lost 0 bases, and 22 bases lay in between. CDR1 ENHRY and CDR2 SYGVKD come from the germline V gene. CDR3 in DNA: TGTGCCATCAGTGAGTCGACTCGGATAGCGGCTACTCCTAGCACAGATACGCAGTATTTT. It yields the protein CAISESTRIAATPSTDTQYF.

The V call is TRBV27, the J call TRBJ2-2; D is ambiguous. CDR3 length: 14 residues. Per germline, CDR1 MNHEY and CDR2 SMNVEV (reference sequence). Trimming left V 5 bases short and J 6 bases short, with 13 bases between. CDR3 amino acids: CASSPRTDAGELFF. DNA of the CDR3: TGTGCCAGCAGTCCTCGGACGGATGCCGGGGAGCTGTTTTTT.

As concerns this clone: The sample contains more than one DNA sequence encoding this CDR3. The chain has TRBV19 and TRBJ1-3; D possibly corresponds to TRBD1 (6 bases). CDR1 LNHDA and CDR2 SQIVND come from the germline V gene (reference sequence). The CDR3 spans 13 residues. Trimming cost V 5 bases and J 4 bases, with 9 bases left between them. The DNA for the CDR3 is TGTGCCAGTAGTCTCGACAGGGGAAACACCATATATTTT. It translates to CASSLDRGNTIYF.

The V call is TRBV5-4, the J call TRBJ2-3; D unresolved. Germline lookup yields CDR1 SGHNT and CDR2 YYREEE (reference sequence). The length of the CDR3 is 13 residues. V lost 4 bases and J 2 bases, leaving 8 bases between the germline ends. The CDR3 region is CASSPGVTDTQYF. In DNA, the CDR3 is TGTGCCAGCAGCCCCGGCGTCACAGATACGCAGTATTTT.

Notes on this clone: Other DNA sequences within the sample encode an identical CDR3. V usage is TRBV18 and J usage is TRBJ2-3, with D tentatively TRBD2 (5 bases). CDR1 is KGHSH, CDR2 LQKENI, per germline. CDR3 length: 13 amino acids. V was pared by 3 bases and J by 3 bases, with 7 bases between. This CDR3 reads CASSPGVTDTQYF. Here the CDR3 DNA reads TGTGCCAGCTCACCCGGGGTAACAGATACGCAGTATTTT.

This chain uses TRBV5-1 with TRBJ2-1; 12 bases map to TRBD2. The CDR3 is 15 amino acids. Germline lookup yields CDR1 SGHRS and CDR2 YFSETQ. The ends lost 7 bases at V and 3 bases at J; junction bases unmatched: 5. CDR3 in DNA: TGCGCCAGCCTTCCGACTAGCGGGAGCTACAATGAGCAGTTCTTC. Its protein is CASLPTSGSYNEQFF.

The CDR3 DNA is TGTGCCAGCAGACCAAACAATGAGCAGTTCTTC. It specifies CASRPNNEQFF. V gene TRBV6-6 combines with J gene TRBJ2-1; D gene unclear. V lost 6 bases to trimming and J lost 5 bases, with 5 bases between them. Germline V gene sequence: CDR1 MNHNY, CDR2 SVGAGI (reference sequence). The CDR3 length is 11 residues.

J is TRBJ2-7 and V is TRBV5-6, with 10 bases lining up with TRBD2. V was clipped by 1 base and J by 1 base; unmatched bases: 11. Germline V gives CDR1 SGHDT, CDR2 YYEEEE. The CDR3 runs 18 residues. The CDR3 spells CASSLPGGLAGASYEQYF. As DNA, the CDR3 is TGTGCCAGCAGCTTGCCGGGCGGGCTAGCGGGAGCGTCCTACGAGCAGTACTTC.

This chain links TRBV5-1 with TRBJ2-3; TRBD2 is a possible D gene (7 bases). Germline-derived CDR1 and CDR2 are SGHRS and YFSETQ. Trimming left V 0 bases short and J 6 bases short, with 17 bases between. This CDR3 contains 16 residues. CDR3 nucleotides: TGCGCCAGCAGCTTGGGGGTTCAGGGGAGGGCGGATACGCAGTATTTT. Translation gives CASSLGVQGRADTQYF.

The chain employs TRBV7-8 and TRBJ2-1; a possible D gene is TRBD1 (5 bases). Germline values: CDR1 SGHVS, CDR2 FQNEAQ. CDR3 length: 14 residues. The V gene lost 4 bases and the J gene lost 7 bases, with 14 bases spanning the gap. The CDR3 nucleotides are TGTGCCAGCAGCTCCCGCAGGGATAGGAATGAGCAGTTCTTC. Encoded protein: CASSSRRDRNEQFF.

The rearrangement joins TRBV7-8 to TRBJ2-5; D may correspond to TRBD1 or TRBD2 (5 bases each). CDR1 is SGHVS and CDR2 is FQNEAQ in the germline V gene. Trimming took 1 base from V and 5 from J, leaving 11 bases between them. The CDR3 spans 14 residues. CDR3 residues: CASSLGRDRETQYF. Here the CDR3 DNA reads TGTGCCAGCAGCTTAGGCAGGGACCGGGAGACCCAGTACTTC.

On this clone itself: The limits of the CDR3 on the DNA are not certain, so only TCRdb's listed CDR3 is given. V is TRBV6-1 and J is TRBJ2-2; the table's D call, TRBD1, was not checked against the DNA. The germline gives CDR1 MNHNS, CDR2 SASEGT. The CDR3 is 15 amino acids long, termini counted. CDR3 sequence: CASSDPGRRAGELFF.

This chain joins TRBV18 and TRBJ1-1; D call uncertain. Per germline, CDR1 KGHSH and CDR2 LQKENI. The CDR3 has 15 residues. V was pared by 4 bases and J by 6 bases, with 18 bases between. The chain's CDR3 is CASSRLALGNAEAFF. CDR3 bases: TGTGCCAGCTCACGTCTGGCCCTAGGTAACGCTGAAGCTTTCTTT.

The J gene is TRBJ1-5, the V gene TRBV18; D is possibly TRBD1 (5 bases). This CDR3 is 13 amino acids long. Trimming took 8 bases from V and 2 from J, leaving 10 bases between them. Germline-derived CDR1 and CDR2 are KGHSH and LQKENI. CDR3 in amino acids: CASRGIGNQPQHF. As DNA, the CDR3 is TGTGCCAGCCGGGGGATCGGCAATCAGCCCCAGCATTTT.

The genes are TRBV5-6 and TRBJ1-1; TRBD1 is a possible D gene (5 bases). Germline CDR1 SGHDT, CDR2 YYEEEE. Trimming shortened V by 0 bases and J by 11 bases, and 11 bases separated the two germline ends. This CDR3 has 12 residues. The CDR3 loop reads CASSLARARAFF. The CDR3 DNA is TGTGCCAGCAGCTTGGCCAGGGCTCGGGCTTTCTTT.

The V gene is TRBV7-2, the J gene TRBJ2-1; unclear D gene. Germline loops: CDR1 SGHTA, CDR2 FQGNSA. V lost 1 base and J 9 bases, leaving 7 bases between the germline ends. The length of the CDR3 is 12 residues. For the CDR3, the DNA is TGTGCCAGCAGCTTAGATGTGGGTGAGCAGTTCTTC. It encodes CASSLDVGEQFF. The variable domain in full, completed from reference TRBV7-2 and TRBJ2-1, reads GAGVSQSPSNKVTEKGKDVELRCDPISGHTALYWYRQSLGQGLEFLIYFQGNSAPDKSGLPSDRFSAERTGGSVSTLTIQRTQQEDSAVYLCASSLDVGEQFFGPGTRLTVL.

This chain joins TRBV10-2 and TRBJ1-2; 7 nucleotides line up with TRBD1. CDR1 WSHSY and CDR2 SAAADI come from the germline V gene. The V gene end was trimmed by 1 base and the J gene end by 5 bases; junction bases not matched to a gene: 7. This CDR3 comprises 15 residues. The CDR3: CASSELEGAGYGYTF. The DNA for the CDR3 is TGCGCCAGCAGTGAGTTGGAGGGGGCGGGGTATGGCTACACCTTC.

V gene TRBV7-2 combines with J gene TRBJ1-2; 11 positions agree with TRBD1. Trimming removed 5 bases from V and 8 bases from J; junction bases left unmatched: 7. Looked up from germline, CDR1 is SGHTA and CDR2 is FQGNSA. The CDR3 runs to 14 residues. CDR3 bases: TGTGCCAGCAGCATCGGACAGGGGGCGCGAGGCTACACCTTC. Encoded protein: CASSIGQGARGYTF.

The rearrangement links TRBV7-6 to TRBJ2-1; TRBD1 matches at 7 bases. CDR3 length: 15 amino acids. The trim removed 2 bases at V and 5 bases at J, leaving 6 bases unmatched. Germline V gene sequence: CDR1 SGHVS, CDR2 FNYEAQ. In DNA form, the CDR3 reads TGTGCCAGCAGCTTACCTTGGGACAGAGACAATGAGCAGTTCTTC. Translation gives CASSLPWDRDNEQFF.